Here is one T cell receptor (beta chain) with its context. Its antigen is currently unknown. The source of the sample is a study of T-cell reconstitution after alpha-beta-depleted transplantation in children. The study, taken as a whole, reports: Reported findings indicate that, about two months after transplant, alpha-beta T cells came from several hundred expanded clones, which were derived from non-depleted graft cells. Day-60 TCRbeta diversity that was high in some patients was derived from surviving recipient T cells and thymic progenitors. A year post-transplant, T-cell counts and diversity derived mostly from newly produced T cells.

Researchers prepared the TCRbeta library using unique molecular identifiers, the study reports. TCRdb analysed the PCR reads with MiXCR anew, one entry per CDR3 protein. The sample holds around 700,000 distinct CDR3 sequences, about an eighth seen once. The V gene's germline CDR1 is SEHNR and CDR2 FQNEAQ (reference sequence). This CDR3 region has 12 residues. Trimming took off 11 bases at V and 1 base at J, with 11 bases between the two ends. The sample here was PBMCs, taken before TCRalphabeta/CD19-depleted stem cell transplant. The chain joins TRBV7-9 to TRBJ1-1, with D uncertain. This clonotype originated in a girl aged 2 to 10 with congenital amegakaryocytic thrombocytopenia, due to receive a stem cell transplant. The CDR3 protein is CAGRAGNTEAFF. CDR3 DNA sequence: TGTGCCGGACGGGCGGGGAACACTGAAGCTTTCTTT.